Sequencing of this TCR beta chain was carried out in a study of T cell responses to AZD1222 COVID-19 vaccine. Here immunoSEQ multiplex PCR was the method, and the copy in TCRdb shows in-frame clones only, minus some. The profile shows under 140,000 clones, around 90% of them singletons. Sequenced here: peripheral blood, sampled 28 days after the second AZD1222 dose. The origin of this receptor is an adult who received the AZD1222 COVID-19 vaccine.

Here the CDR3 reads CASSLDSGGSGETQYF. The CDR3, as DNA: TGCGCCAGCAGCTTGGATAGCGGGGGATCCGGGGAGACCCAGTACTTC. This chain links TRBV5-1 with TRBJ2-5; 9 nucleotides line up with TRBD2. V shed 0 bases and J 5 bases; nucleotides not matched to a gene: 8. There are 16 residues in the CDR3. Germline V gene data show CDR1 as SGHRS and CDR2 as YFSETQ.